The 25 T cell receptor beta chains reported below all come from one sample, sequenced in a study of tumor-infiltrating lymphocytes in primary liver carcinoma. Taking about 18-32 mg of unsorted bulk tissue, the authors co-extracted RNA and DNA. The investigators made TCR beta cDNA from 500 ng total RNA, using a constant-region primer. Researchers made the TCR beta libraries by running three nested multiplex PCR rounds with slightly modified ARM-PCR. The opening two PCR rounds, approximately 10 cycles each, paired TRBV1-TRBV30 forward primers with a C-beta reverse primer. TCRdb re-called the multiplex PCR reads through MiXCR, storing one row per CDR3 protein. The sample has fewer than 85,000 distinct CDR3 sequences; 69% are singletons. Sequencing used tumor-adjacent normal liver tissue. The receptors come from a man aged 35-49 years with primary liver carcinoma and hepatitis B virus infection.

With respect to this clonotype: Since no conserved phenylalanine or tryptophan closes the CDR3, a read error is the likely cause. The chain combines TRBV5-1 with TRBJ2-1; the D is unclear. Germline CDR1 and CDR2: SGHRS and YFSETQ. This CDR3 is 12 amino acids long. Between the trimmed V and J ends, which lost 0 bases and 7 bases, there was a span of 5 bases. The CDR3 region is CASSLGANEQFL. CDR3 DNA: TGCGCCAGCAGCTTGGGTGCGAATGAGCAGTTCCTT.

As for this clonotype: This CDR3 is missing its conserved last phenylalanine or tryptophan, likely due to a read error. This rearrangement joins TRBV6-6 to TRBJ2-3, with unresolved D. CDR1 is MNHNY and CDR2 is SVGAGI in the germline V gene (reference sequence). The CDR3 covers 15 residues. V lost 0 bases, J lost 1 base, and 8 bases lay in between. The CDR3 protein is CASSYSNSCTDTQYY. CDR3 nucleotides: TGTGCCAGCAGTTACTCGAATAGTTGCACAGATACGCAGTATTAT.

This clonotype was observed a single time. The gene calls are TRBV7-3 and TRBJ2-3; D not resolved. Trimming removed 4 bases from V and 0 bases from J, with 8 bases in between. CDR3 size: 14 residues. Germline CDR1 is SGHTA and CDR2 is FQGTGA. The CDR3 sequence is CASSWEDSTDTQYF. CDR3 sequence (DNA): TGTGCCAGCAGCTGGGAAGATAGCACAGATACGCAGTATTTT.

This chain joins TRBV2 and TRBJ2-7, with 12 nucleotides matching TRBD2. In germline, CDR1 is SNHLY, CDR2 FYNNEI. V shed 8 bases and J 3 bases; nucleotides not matched to a gene: 5. The CDR3 totals 14 residues. CDR3 region: CASWRLAGDYEQYF. DNA of the CDR3: TGTGCCAGCTGGCGACTAGCGGGAGACTACGAGCAGTACTTC.

On this clonotype: This may stem from a read error, because a much larger clone lies one nucleotide away. The V gene is TRBV28, the J gene TRBJ2-3; D is unresolved. CDR1 and CDR2 from the germline V gene are MDHEN and SYDVKM. This CDR3 is built from 15 residues. The V end lost 5 bases, the J end lost 3 bases, and 15 bases lay between the germline ends. The CDR3 nucleotides read TGTGCCAGCAGTATGCCGACGGAGTTAACAGATACGCAGTATTTT. As protein: CASSMPTELTDTQYF.

In the case of this clonotype: Since no conserved phenylalanine or tryptophan closes the CDR3, a read error is the likely cause. V gene TRBV6-6 combines with J gene TRBJ1-6; D not resolved. Trimming pared 5 bases from V and 13 bases from J, leaving 15 bases between. The CDR3 length is 13 residues. The germline V gene encodes CDR1 MNHNY and CDR2 SVGAGI (reference sequence). The CDR3 DNA sequence: TGTGCCAGCAGTGTGGACCGGCAAAGGCCCCTCCACTCT. This sequence encodes CASSVDRQRPLHS.

The rearrangement links TRBV10-3 to TRBJ2-6; D uncertain. CDR3 size: 13 residues. Germline values: CDR1 ENHRY, CDR2 SYGVKD. Trimming pared 8 bases from V and 0 bases from J, leaving 5 bases between. The CDR3 nucleotides are TGTGCCATCGGGGACTCTGGGGCCAACGTCCTGACTTTC. Translated, it gives CAIGDSGANVLTF.

A word on this clonotype: The conserved phenylalanine or tryptophan normally closing the CDR3 is absent here, so this likely arose from a read error. The rearrangement uses TRBV6-2 or TRBV6-3 and TRBJ2-1; 7 positions agree with TRBD2. The CDR3 is 18 residues long. Germline CDR1 reads MNHEY; CDR2 reads SVGEGT. The ends lost 5 bases at V and 3 bases at J; junction bases unmatched: 16. The CDR3 reads CASSTIRPSGANYNEQFI. The CDR3 nucleotides are TGTGCCAGCAGTACGATCCGTCCTAGCGGCGCGAACTACAATGAGCAGTTCATC.

Concerning this clonotype itself: The junction shows a germline mismatch at one end, possibly a read error. This chain joins TRBV7-9 and TRBJ2-3; D is uncertain. The CDR3 is 12 residues long. Germline CDR1 SEHNR, CDR2 FQNEAQ (reference sequence). In DNA form, the CDR3 reads TGTGCCAGCAGGTTAGGTGGCGGAGCGCAGTATTTT. Amino acids: CASRLGGGAQYF.

CDR3 sequence (DNA): TGTGCCTGGAGTCCAGTTGGGTGGGGCTCCTACGAGCAGTACTTC. The encoded protein is CAWSPVGWGSYEQYF. The V gene is TRBV30, the J gene TRBJ2-7, with D unclear. The germline gives CDR1 GTSNPN, CDR2 SVGIG (reference sequence). This CDR3 has 15 amino acids. The ends were cut back, 2 bases at V and 0 bases at J, with 14 bases in the middle.

The chain is built from TRBV4-2 and TRBJ2-2; D is possibly TRBD1 (6 bases). Germline-derived CDR1 and CDR2 are LGHNA and YNFKEQ. Deletions cut 0 bases from V and 8 bases from J, with 13 bases between. This CDR3 contains 15 residues. Here the CDR3 reads CASSQDLAGEGELFF. CDR3 DNA: TGTGCCAGCAGCCAAGATCTGGCAGGGGAAGGGGAGCTGTTTTTT.

There are a few counts of this clonotype. This may stem from a read error, because a much larger clone lies one nucleotide away. Lacking the conserved final phenylalanine or tryptophan, this CDR3 likely reflects a read error. The chain is built from TRBV5-4 and TRBJ2-5, with D perhaps matching TRBD2 (6 bases). The CDR3 is 15 residues long. V dropped 6 bases and J dropped 0 bases, with 15 bases sitting between them. Germline V gene sequence: CDR1 SGHNT, CDR2 YYREEE (reference sequence). The CDR3 DNA reads TGTGCCAGCACCCCAAGCGGAGGGGACCAAGAGACCCAGTACTCC. Translation gives CASTPSGGDQETQYS.

This clonotype has only a few counts. The V call is TRBV6-2 or TRBV6-3, the J call TRBJ2-2; possibly TRBD1 for D (7 bases). CDR3 length equals 16 residues. Germline CDR1 MNHEY, CDR2 SVGEGT. Trimming removed 3 bases at V and 9 bases at J, with 20 bases between. DNA of the CDR3: TGTGCCAGCAGTTATTTGAGCAGGGGGGCATCCCGGGAGCTGTTTTTT. This sequence encodes CASSYLSRGASRELFF.

Comment on this clonotype: A much larger clone sits a single nucleotide away, making a read error possible. V is TRBV7-8 and J is TRBJ2-6, with D tentatively TRBD1 (6 bases). Germline CDR1 reads SGHVS; CDR2 reads FQNEAQ. Trimming removed 1 base at V and 2 bases at J, with 12 bases between. The CDR3 is made up of 17 amino acids. For the CDR3, the DNA is TGTGCCAGCAGCTTAGACGGGAAGGGGGCTGGGGCCAACGTCCTGACTTTC. Translating gives CASSLDGKGAGANVLTF. Full variable domain (rest looked up from reference TRBV7-8 and TRBJ2-6): GAGVSQSPRYKVAKRGQDVALRCDPISGHVSLFWYQQALGQGPEFLTYFQNEAQLDKSGLPSDRFFAERPEGSVSTLKIQRTQQEDSAVYLCASSLDGKGAGANVLTFGAGSRLTVL.

A word on this clonotype: The germline gene is not matched at one end of the junction; a read error may be the cause. Here the CDR3 DNA reads TGTGCCAGCAGCCAGGGGAGTCGGGGAAAACTGTCTTTT. This gives the protein CASSQGSRGKLSF. V usage is TRBV4-2 and J usage is TRBJ1-4; D uncertain. Germline V gene lookup returns CDR1 LGHNA and CDR2 YNFKEQ. The CDR3 totals 13 residues.

As concerns this clonotype: One end of the junction fails to match germline, which may point to a read error. The gene calls are TRBV27 and TRBJ2-7; D uncertain. The CDR3 is 13 amino acids. Germline CDR1 reads MNHEY; CDR2 reads SMNVEV (reference sequence). The CDR3: CVSSFHQSYEQYF. The CDR3 DNA is TGTGTCAGCAGTTTCCACCAAAGCTACGAGCAGTACTTC.

This clonotype has a single count. As the CDR3 is not closed by the conserved phenylalanine or tryptophan, this likely results from a read error. This chain links TRBV11-2 with TRBJ2-7; maybe TRBD2 (5 bases). V was pared by 2 bases and J by 2 bases, with 10 bases between. The CDR3 covers 14 residues. The germline V gene has CDR1 SGHAT and CDR2 FQNNGV. This chain's CDR3 is CASSLIEGAYEQYS. The CDR3 DNA is TGTGCCAGCAGCTTAATCGAGGGAGCCTACGAGCAGTACTCC.

This clonotype was observed a handful of times. Germline is not matched at one junction end, which may reflect a read error. The chain has TRBV6-5 and TRBJ2-1; TRBD2 matches at 8 bases. The CDR3 is 15 amino acids. In germline, CDR1 is MNHEY, CDR2 SVGAGI. This CDR3 is CTSRRSGTRWDDQFF. CDR3 coding DNA: TGTACCAGCAGGCGATCCGGGACTAGATGGGATGATCAGTTCTTC.

Regarding this clonotype: A junction boundary mismatches the germline segment, possibly from a read error. The chain has TRBV11-2 and TRBJ2-5; 10 bases fit TRBD1. Germline CDR1 reads SGHAT; CDR2 reads FQNNGV. CDR3 length equals 15 residues. The chain's CDR3 is CVSSLDRGRRETKYF. Written as DNA, the CDR3 is TGTGTCAGCAGCTTAGACAGGGGGCGCAGAGAGACCAAGTACTTC.

As concerns this clonotype: A read error may produce the germline difference seen at one junction end. The chain recombines TRBV6-5 with TRBJ1-6; tentatively, D is TRBD1 (6 bases). Germline V gives CDR1 MNHEY, CDR2 SVGAGI. CDR3 length: 14 residues. CDR3 amino acids: CTSSYGGSNSHLHF. In DNA form, the CDR3 reads TGTACCAGCAGTTACGGGGGCAGCAATTCACACCTCCACTTT.

As concerns this clonotype: In this CDR3 the conserved last residue, phenylalanine or tryptophan, is missing, so a read error is likely. This sequence joins TRBV11-2 and TRBJ2-7, with D maybe TRBD2 (6 bases). The germline V and J ends were trimmed by 0 bases and 1 base, with 13 bases remaining between them. Germline loops: CDR1 SGHAT, CDR2 FQNNGV. CDR3 length: 16 residues. The chain's CDR3 is CASSLDCRRGSYEQYL. CDR3 nucleotide sequence: TGTGCCAGCAGCTTAGATTGCAGACGGGGGTCCTACGAGCAGTACTTA.

Comment on this clonotype: A read error may produce the germline difference seen at one junction end. The chain uses TRBV6-5 and TRBJ2-3; D is uncertain. The CDR3 is 14 amino acids. From germline, CDR1 is MNHEY and CDR2 SVGAGI. The CDR3 DNA sequence: TGCGCCAGCAGTTACAATGGTCCTGAAGATACGCAGTATTTT. This encodes CASSYNGPEDTQYF.

Points on this clonotype: A much larger clone lies one base from this, so it may be a read error. This chain uses TRBV6-2 or TRBV6-3 with TRBJ1-1, with 7 bases matching TRBD1. There are 12 residues in the CDR3. Germline V gives CDR1 MNHEY, CDR2 SVGEGT. The CDR3 DNA reads TGTACCAGCAGGGGGAGGGGGGGTGAAGCTTTCTTT. Its protein product is CTSRGRGGEAFF.

This clonotype came up a few times. Compared with germline, one end of the junction differs, possibly owing to a read error. V usage is TRBV4-2 and J usage is TRBJ2-5; 10 bases map to TRBD2. Germline CDR1 is LGHNA and CDR2 is YNFKEQ. The CDR3 is made up of 18 amino acids. The CDR3 nucleotides read TGTGTCAGCAGCCTAACGACGAGCGGGAGGGCCGGCTCGGAGACCCAGTACTTC. Amino acid sequence: CVSSLTTSGRAGSETQYF.

A word on this clonotype: A much larger clone sits a single nucleotide away, making a read error possible. The DNA for the CDR3 is TGTGCCAGCAGTTCAGTAGGACAGGAGTATGACTACACCTTC. Encoded protein: CASSSVGQEYDYTF. The rearrangement links TRBV28 to TRBJ1-2; TRBD1 agrees at 7 bases. This CDR3 is built from 14 residues. Germline-derived CDR1 and CDR2 are MDHEN and SYDVKM.